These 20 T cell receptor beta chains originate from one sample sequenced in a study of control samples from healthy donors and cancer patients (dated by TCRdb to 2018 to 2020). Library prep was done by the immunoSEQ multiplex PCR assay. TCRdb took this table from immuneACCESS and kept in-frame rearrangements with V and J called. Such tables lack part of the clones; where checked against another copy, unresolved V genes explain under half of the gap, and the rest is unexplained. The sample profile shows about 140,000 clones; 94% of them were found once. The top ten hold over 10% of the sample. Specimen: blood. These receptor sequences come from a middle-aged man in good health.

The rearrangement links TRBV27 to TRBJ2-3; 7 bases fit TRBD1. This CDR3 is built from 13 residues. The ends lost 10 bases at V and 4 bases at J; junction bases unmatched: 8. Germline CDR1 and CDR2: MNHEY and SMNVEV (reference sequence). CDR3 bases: TGTGCCACCCAGACAGGGTGGGCAGATACGCAGTATTTT. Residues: CATQTGWADTQYF.

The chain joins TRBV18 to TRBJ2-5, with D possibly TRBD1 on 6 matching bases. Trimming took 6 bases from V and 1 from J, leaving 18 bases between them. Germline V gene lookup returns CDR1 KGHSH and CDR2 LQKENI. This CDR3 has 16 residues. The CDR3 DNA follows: TGTGCCAGCTCCCCGGGAACACAGGGCTTCCAAGAGACCCAGTACTTC. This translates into CASSPGTQGFQETQYF.

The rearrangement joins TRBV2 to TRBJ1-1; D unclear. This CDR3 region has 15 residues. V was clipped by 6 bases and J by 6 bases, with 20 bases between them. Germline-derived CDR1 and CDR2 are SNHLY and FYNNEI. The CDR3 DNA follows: TGTGCCAGCAGATTAACGGACGATTATTGGCCTGAAGCTTTCTTT. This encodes CASRLTDDYWPEAFF.

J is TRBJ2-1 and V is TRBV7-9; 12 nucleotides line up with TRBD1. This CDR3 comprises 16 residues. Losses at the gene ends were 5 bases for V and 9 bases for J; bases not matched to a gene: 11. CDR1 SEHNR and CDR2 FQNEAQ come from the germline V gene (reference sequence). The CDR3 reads CASSPGTGGDDSEQFF. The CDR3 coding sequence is TGTGCCAGCAGCCCTGGGACAGGGGGCGACGATTCTGAGCAGTTCTTC.

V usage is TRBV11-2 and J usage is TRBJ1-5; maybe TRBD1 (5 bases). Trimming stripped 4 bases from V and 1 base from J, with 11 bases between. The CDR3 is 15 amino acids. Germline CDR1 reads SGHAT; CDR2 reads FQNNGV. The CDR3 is CASSSEWDSNQPQHF. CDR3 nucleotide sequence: TGTGCCAGCAGCTCCGAATGGGACAGCAATCAGCCCCAGCATTTT.

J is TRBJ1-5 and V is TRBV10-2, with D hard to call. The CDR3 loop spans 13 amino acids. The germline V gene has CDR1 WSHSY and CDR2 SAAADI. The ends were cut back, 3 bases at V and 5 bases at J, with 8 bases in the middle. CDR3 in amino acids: CASSEGGHQPQHF. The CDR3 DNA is TGCGCCAGCAGTGAAGGAGGCCATCAGCCCCAGCATTTT.

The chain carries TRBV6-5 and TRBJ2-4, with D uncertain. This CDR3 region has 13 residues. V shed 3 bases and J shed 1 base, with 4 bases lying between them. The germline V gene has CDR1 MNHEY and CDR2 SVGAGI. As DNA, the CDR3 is TGTGCCAGCAGTTATGGGGCCAAAAACATTCAGTACTTC. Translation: CASSYGAKNIQYF.

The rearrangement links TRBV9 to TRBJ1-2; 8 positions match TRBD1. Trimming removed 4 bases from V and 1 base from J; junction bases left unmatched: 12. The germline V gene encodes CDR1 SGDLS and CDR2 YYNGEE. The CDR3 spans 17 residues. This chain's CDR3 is CASSLNQRDRNNYGYTF. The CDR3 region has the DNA TGTGCCAGCAGCCTAAATCAGCGGGACAGGAATAACTATGGCTACACCTTC.

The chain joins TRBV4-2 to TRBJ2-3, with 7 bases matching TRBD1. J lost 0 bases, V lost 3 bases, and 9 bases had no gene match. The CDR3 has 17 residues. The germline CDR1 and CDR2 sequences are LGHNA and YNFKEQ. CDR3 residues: CASSHPAGTESTDTQYF. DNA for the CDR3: TGTGCCAGCAGCCACCCCGCCGGGACAGAGAGCACAGATACGCAGTATTTT.

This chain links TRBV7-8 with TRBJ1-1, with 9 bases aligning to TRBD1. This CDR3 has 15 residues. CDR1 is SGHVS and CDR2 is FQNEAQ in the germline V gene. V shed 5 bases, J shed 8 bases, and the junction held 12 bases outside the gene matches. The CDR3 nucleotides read TGTGCCAGCAGCACCACCCAGGGACAGGGCATCGAAGCTTTCTTT. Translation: CASSTTQGQGIEAFF.

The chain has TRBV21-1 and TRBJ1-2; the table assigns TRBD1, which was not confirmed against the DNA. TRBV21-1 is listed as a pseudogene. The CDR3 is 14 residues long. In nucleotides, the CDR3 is TGTGCCAGCAGGACAGGGGATTCACCCCATGGCTACACCTTC. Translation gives CASRTGDSPHGYTF.

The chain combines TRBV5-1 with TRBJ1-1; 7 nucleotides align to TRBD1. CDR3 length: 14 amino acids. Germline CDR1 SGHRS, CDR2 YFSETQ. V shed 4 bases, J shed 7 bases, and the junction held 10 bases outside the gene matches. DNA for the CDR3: TGCGCCAGCAGCCTACGGGACAGCTATAGTGAAGCTTTCTTT. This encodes CASSLRDSYSEAFF. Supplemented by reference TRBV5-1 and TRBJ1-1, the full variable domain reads KAGVTQTPRYLIKTRGQQVTLSCSPISGHRSVSWYQQTPGQGLQFLFEYFSETQRNKGNFPGRFSGRQFSNSRSEMNVSTLELGDSALYLCASSLRDSYSEAFFGQGTRLTVV.

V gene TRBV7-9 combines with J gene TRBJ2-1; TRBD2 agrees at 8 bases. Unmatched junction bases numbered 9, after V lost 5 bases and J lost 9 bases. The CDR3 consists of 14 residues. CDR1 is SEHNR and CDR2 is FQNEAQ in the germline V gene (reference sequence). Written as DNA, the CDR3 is TGTGCCAGCAGCCCCGGGACTAGTCGGGGTGAGCAGTTCTTC. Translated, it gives CASSPGTSRGEQFF.

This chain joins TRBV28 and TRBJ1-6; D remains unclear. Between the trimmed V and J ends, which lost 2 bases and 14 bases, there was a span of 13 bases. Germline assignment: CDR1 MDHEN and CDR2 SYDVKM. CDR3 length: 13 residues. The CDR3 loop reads CASSLRPGRTLHF. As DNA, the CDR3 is TGTGCCAGCAGTTTAAGGCCGGGGAGAACCCTCCACTTT.

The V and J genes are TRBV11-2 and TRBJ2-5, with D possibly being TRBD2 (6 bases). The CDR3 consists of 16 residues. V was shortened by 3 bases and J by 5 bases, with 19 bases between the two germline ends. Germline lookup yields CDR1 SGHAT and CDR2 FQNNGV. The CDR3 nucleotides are TGTGCCAGCAGCTTTCTTGGAACAGCGGAGGGGGAGACCCAGTACTTC. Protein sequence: CASSFLGTAEGETQYF.

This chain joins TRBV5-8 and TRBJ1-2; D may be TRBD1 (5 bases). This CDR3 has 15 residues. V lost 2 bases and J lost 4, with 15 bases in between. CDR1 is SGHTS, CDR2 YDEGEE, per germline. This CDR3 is CASSLSSWGGYGYTF. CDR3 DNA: TGTGCCAGCAGCTTAAGTTCTTGGGGGGGCTATGGCTACACCTTC.

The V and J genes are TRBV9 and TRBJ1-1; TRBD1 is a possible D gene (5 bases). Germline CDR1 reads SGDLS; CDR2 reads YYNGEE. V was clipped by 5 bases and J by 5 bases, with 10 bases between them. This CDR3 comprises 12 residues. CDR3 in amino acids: CASRGVRTEAFF. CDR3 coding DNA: TGTGCCAGCAGGGGGGTACGTACTGAAGCTTTCTTT.

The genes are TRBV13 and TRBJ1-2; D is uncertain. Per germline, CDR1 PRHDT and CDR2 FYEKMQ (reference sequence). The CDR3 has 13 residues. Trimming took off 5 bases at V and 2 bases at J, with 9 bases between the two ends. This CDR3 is CASSRTQNYGYTF. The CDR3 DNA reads TGTGCCAGCAGCAGAACGCAGAACTATGGCTACACCTTC.

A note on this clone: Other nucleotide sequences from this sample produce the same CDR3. CDR3 sequence reads: CSVRTGANYGYTF. DNA for the CDR3: TGCAGCGTCCGGACAGGGGCTAACTATGGCTACACCTTC. The rearrangement joins TRBV29-1 to TRBJ1-2; 9 nucleotides line up with TRBD1. V gave up 6 bases and J gave up 0 bases; unmatched junction bases: 2. Germline assignment: CDR1 SQVTM and CDR2 ANQGSEA. The CDR3 spans 13 residues. Variable domain in full (rest from reference TRBV29-1 and TRBJ1-2): SAVISQKPSRDICQRGTSLTIQCQVDSQVTMMFWYRQQPGQSLTLIATANQGSEATYESGFVIDKFPISRPNLTFSTLTVSNMSPEDSSIYLCSVRTGANYGYTFGSGTRLTVV.

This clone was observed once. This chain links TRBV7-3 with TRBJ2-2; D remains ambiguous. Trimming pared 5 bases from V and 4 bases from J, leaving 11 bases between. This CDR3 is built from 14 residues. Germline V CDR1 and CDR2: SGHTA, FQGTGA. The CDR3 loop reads CASSEGSGTGELFF. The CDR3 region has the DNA TGTGCCAGCAGCGAAGGATCGGGCACCGGGGAGCTGTTTTTT.